This passage covers 26 T cell receptor beta chains from one sample sequenced in a study of shared clonotypes between healthy human individuals. Data came from immunoSEQ multiplex PCR; TCRdb stores just in-frame clones and leaves some out. Among nearly 1 million clones listed, over 75% were seen once. The sample taken for sequencing was memory CD4+ T cells sorted from blood. Subset denoted: CD45RA-negative fraction. All receptors come from a man between 18 and 29 years old in good health.

The chain carries TRBV5-8 and TRBJ2-1; 7 bases match TRBD2. The germline CDR1 and CDR2 sequences are SGHTS and YDEGEE. Germline trimming cut 0 bases from V and 6 bases from J; bases unmatched to any gene: 12. This CDR3 has 17 residues. The CDR3: CASSLGTNGRAINEQFF. DNA of the CDR3: TGTGCCAGCAGCTTGGGAACTAATGGGAGGGCGATCAATGAGCAGTTCTTC.

This clone was counted at least ten times. The chain recombines TRBV9 with TRBJ1-3; 8 nucleotides agree with TRBD1. Trimming cost V 4 bases and J 2 bases; bases outside gene matches: 11. Per germline, CDR1 SGDLS and CDR2 YYNGEE. This CDR3 contains 17 residues. The CDR3 protein is CASSSSGTGSPGNTIYF. In DNA, the CDR3 is TGTGCCAGCAGCAGTTCCGGGACAGGCTCACCTGGAAACACCATATATTTT.

The chain employs TRBV27 and TRBJ2-7; TRBD2 agrees at 9 bases. J gave up 2 bases and V 6 bases, and 8 bases lay outside the gene matches. The length of the CDR3 is 15 residues. CDR1 and CDR2 (germline): MNHEY, SMNVEV (reference sequence). This CDR3 is CASRRGGAGAYEQYF. The CDR3 nucleotides read TGTGCCAGCAGGCGGGGGGGAGCGGGAGCCTACGAGCAGTACTTC.

This clone was counted between two and nine times. The CDR3 coding sequence is TGCGCCAGCAGTCAACTACGGACCGTAGCTCGGGTTAATTCACCCCTCCACTTT. Translating it yields CASSQLRTVARVNSPLHF. The chain is built from TRBV23-1 and TRBJ1-6; D remains unclear. TRBV23-1 is flagged as an ORF with uncertain function. This CDR3 region has 18 residues. The V and J ends lost 2 bases and 6 bases respectively, with 20 bases between them.

J is TRBJ2-6 and V is TRBV5-1, with D hard to call. The germline gives CDR1 SGHRS, CDR2 YFSETQ. The CDR3 sequence is 16 residues long. V gave up 4 bases and J gave up 0 bases, with 11 bases separating them. Written as DNA, the CDR3 is TGCGCCAGCAGCGGGGTGTCGAACTCTGGGGCCAACGTCCTGACTTTC. Amino acids: CASSGVSNSGANVLTF.

The J gene is TRBJ1-2, the V gene TRBV6-5, with 7 bases aligning to TRBD1. Germline V gene data show CDR1 as MNHEY and CDR2 as SVGAGI. V was pared by 9 bases and J by 0 bases, with 7 bases of the junction left unmatched. The CDR3 sequence is 14 residues long. The CDR3 loop is CASSGTESNYGYTF. DNA of the CDR3: TGTGCCAGTTCGGGGACAGAATCTAACTATGGCTACACCTTC.

This clone was seen more than once but under ten times. V usage is TRBV5-6 and J usage is TRBJ1-6; possible D gene TRBD1, 5 bases. V dropped 1 base and J dropped 10 bases, with 12 bases sitting between them. Germline V gene lookup returns CDR1 SGHDT and CDR2 YYEEEE. This CDR3 is 14 amino acids long. CDR3 residues: CASSLLAGRSPLHF. The CDR3 DNA reads TGTGCCAGCAGCTTGTTGGCAGGGAGGTCACCCCTCCACTTT. Full variable domain (rest looked up from reference TRBV5-6 and TRBJ1-6): DAGVTQSPTHLIKTRGQQVTLRCSPKSGHDTVSWYQQALGQGPQFIFQYYEEEERQRGNFPDRFSGHQFPNYSSELNVNALLLGDSALYLCASSLLAGRSPLHFGNGTRLTVT.

This clone showed up many times. This chain uses TRBV11-2 with TRBJ2-1, with TRBD2 identical over 9 bases. CDR1 and CDR2 (germline): SGHAT, FQNNGV. This CDR3 comprises 16 residues. J gave up 6 bases and V 5 bases, and 11 bases lay outside the gene matches. CDR3: CASSPLAGAGSNEQFF. In DNA form, the CDR3 reads TGTGCCAGCAGCCCCTTAGCGGGAGCAGGTTCCAATGAGCAGTTCTTC.

The chain recombines TRBV5-5 with TRBJ1-5; no clear D gene. There are 14 residues in the CDR3. Trimming shortened V by 1 base and J by 4 bases, and 9 bases separated the two germline ends. Germline CDR1 reads SGHKS; CDR2 reads YYEKEE (reference sequence). CDR3 in DNA: TGTGCCAGCAGCTTGATGTCGGGAAATCAGCCCCAGCATTTT. It specifies CASSLMSGNQPQHF.

The rearrangement uses TRBV4-1 and TRBJ1-6, with D possibly TRBD1 on 5 matching bases. The germline V and J ends were trimmed by 4 bases and 7 bases, with 17 bases remaining between them. Germline values: CDR1 MGHRA, CDR2 YSYEKL. The CDR3 extends over 16 amino acids. The CDR3 region has the DNA TGCGCCAGCAGCCGGGGCGTAGGACAAATAAATTCACCCCTCCACTTT. Amino acid sequence: CASSRGVGQINSPLHF.

Details on this clone: The junction does not match germline at one end; this may be a read error. This chain joins TRBV14 and TRBJ1-4; 8 bases fit TRBD1. The CDR3 extends over 12 amino acids. Germline V gene data show CDR1 as SGHDN and CDR2 as FVKESK. The CDR3 region is CASSRLGGDRLF. The DNA for the CDR3 is TGTGCCAGCAGCCGACTGGGAGGGGACAGGCTTTTT.

The rearrangement links TRBV7-9 to TRBJ2-7; weak D call: TRBD2 (6 bases). Germline CDR1 is SEHNR and CDR2 is FQNEAQ (reference sequence). V gave up 1 base and J gave up 5 bases, with 9 bases separating them. This CDR3 comprises 13 residues. DNA of the CDR3: TGTGCCAGCAGCTTAGACGGGGGTAACGAGCAGTACTTC. This encodes CASSLDGGNEQYF. The complete variable domain, with remaining parts taken from reference TRBV7-9 and TRBJ2-7, reads DTGVSQNPRHKITKRGQNVTFRCDPISEHNRLYWYRQTLGQGPEFLTYFQNEAQLEKSRLLSDRFSAERPKGSFSTLEIQRTEQGDSAMYLCASSLDGGNEQYFGPGTRLTVT.

The V call is TRBV7-2, the J call TRBJ1-1; no definite D call. Germline assignment: CDR1 SGHTA and CDR2 FQGNSA. The CDR3 runs to 14 residues. Trimming stripped 8 bases from V and 5 bases from J, with 18 bases between. CDR3 residues: CASRPGPGATEAFF. The CDR3 DNA reads TGTGCCAGCCGACCTGGCCCTGGCGCGACTGAAGCTTTCTTT.

The V gene is TRBV7-9, the J gene TRBJ2-3; D unresolved. This CDR3 spans 12 amino acids. V shed 2 bases and J shed 6 bases, with 6 bases lying between them. The germline CDR1 and CDR2 sequences are SEHNR and FQNEAQ (reference sequence). CDR3 coding DNA: TGTGCCAGCAGCTTACCATGGGATACGCAGTATTTT. This sequence encodes CASSLPWDTQYF.

This clone was observed a single time. J is TRBJ2-1 and V is TRBV6-1; D gene ambiguous. The V gene lost 0 bases and the J gene lost 9 bases, with 9 bases spanning the gap. There are 13 residues in the CDR3. Germline lookup yields CDR1 MNHNS and CDR2 SASEGT. CDR3 nucleotide sequence: TGTGCCAGCAGTGAAGCGGGTATCGGTGAGCAGTTCTTC. As protein: CASSEAGIGEQFF.

This chain connects TRBV21-1 to TRBJ2-2. TRBV21-1 has pseudogene status. There are 9 residues in the CDR3. The CDR3 here is CASTGELFF. The DNA of the CDR3 is TGTGCCAGCACCGGGGAGCTGTTTTTT.

This rearrangement joins TRBV27 to TRBJ2-1, with D possibly called TRBD1 or TRBD2 (5 bases each). The germline gives CDR1 MNHEY, CDR2 SMNVEV (reference sequence). This CDR3 contains 17 residues. V dropped 4 bases and J dropped 5 bases, with 21 bases sitting between them. The CDR3 is CASSSGLTDRGHNEQFF. As DNA, the CDR3 is TGTGCCAGCAGTTCGGGCTTGACCGACCGGGGACACAATGAGCAGTTCTTC.

Written as DNA, the CDR3 is TGTGCCAGCAGCGACCCAGGGGGCTCCCGGGCCCTCCACTTT. It translates to CASSDPGGSRALHF. V is TRBV6-1 and J is TRBJ1-6; 8 bases agree with TRBD1. CDR1 and CDR2 from the germline V gene are MNHNS and SASEGT. Trimming removed 6 bases from V and 14 bases from J; junction bases left unmatched: 12. The CDR3 totals 14 residues.

This clone was seen just once. The chain links TRBV28 to TRBJ2-7, with D tentatively TRBD2 (7 bases). This CDR3 comprises 16 residues. The V end was cut by 7 bases, the J end by 3 bases, with 22 bases between. Germline-derived CDR1 and CDR2 are MDHEN and SYDVKM. CDR3 protein: CASNLRGAHTVYEQYF. CDR3 bases: TGTGCCAGCAACCTTCGGGGGGCCCATACAGTCTACGAGCAGTACTTC.

The J gene is TRBJ2-1, the V gene TRBV5-1; 10 bases are shared with TRBD2. Trimming took 0 bases from V and 12 from J; bases not matched to a gene: 12. Germline-derived CDR1 and CDR2 are SGHRS and YFSETQ. This CDR3 has 16 residues. This chain's CDR3 is CASSLGFSSSGSWQFF. The CDR3 DNA sequence: TGCGCCAGCAGCTTGGGCTTCAGTTCTAGCGGGAGTTGGCAGTTCTTC. The full variable domain, its missing parts supplied by reference TRBV5-1 and TRBJ2-1, is KAGVTQTPRYLIKTRGQQVTLSCSPISGHRSVSWYQQTPGQGLQFLFEYFSETQRNKGNFPGRFSGRQFSNSRSEMNVSTLELGDSALYLCASSLGFSSSGSWQFFGPGTRLTVL.

The chain recombines TRBV9 with TRBJ2-5; no clear D. The CDR3 has 16 residues. The ends were cut back, 3 bases at V and 2 bases at J, with 17 bases in the middle. The V gene's germline CDR1 is SGDLS and CDR2 YYNGEE. Written as DNA, the CDR3 is TGTGCCAGCAGCGCACCCGGTTGGGTGGGACAAGAGACCCAGTACTTC. Protein: CASSAPGWVGQETQYF.

The V and J genes are TRBV27 and TRBJ1-6; 8 nucleotides align to TRBD1. This CDR3 region has 16 residues. Trimming cost V 3 bases and J 9 bases; bases outside gene matches: 10. Germline CDR1 is MNHEY and CDR2 is SMNVEV (reference sequence). The CDR3 protein is CASSFPPGGVFSPLHF. The DNA of the CDR3 is TGTGCCAGCAGTTTTCCCCCAGGGGGCGTTTTTTCACCCCTCCACTTT.

This chain uses TRBV6-6 with TRBJ2-7, with 10 bases aligning to TRBD1. V was clipped by 6 bases and J by 1 base; unmatched bases: 9. CDR1 is MNHNY, CDR2 SVGAGI, per germline (reference sequence). The CDR3 extends over 16 amino acids. The CDR3 region is CASREPGTGVSYEQYF. The CDR3 DNA reads TGTGCCAGCAGGGAACCCGGGACAGGGGTTTCCTACGAGCAGTACTTC.

This clone was found a few times. The rearrangement joins TRBV2 to TRBJ2-5; D might be TRBD1 (5 bases). The DNA end is a closer match to TRBJ2-7, so the J assignment may be wrong. Germline V lookup: CDR1 SNHLY, CDR2 FYNNEI. The CDR3 covers 14 residues. CDR3 coding DNA: TGTGCCAGCAGTCTAGGACAAAGGCCCTACGAGCAGTACTTC. It codes for CASSLGQRPYEQYF.

This clone turned up a few times. Written as DNA, the CDR3 is TGTGCCAGCAGCTTAGTTTGGGACAGGCAGAATGAAAAACTGTTTTTT. Translated, it gives CASSLVWDRQNEKLFF. V and J are TRBV11-2 and TRBJ1-4, with 8 bases matching TRBD1. Germline V gives CDR1 SGHAT, CDR2 FQNNGV. Germline trimming cut 1 base from V and 5 bases from J; bases unmatched to any gene: 6. The CDR3 length is 16 residues.

The chain joins TRBV5-1 to TRBJ1-2; no firm D call. CDR1 is SGHRS, CDR2 YFSETQ, per germline. Trimming removed 5 bases at V and 8 bases at J, with 22 bases between. The CDR3 contains 15 residues. The CDR3 DNA follows: TGCGCCAGCAGGGCTGACATTTCAGGAGGCCGGGGCTACACCTTC. It is translated as CASRADISGGRGYTF.